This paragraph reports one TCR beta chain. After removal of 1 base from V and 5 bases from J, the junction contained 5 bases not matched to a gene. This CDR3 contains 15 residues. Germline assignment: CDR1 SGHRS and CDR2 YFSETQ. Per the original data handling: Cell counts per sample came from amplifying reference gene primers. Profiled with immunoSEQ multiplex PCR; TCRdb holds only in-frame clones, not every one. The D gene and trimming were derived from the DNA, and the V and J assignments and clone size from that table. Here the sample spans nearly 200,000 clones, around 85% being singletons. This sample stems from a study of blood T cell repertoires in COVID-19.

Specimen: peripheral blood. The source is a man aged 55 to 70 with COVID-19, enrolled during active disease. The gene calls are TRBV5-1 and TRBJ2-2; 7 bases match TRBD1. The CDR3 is CASSLFEGATGELFF. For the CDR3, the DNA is TGCGCCAGCAGCTTGTTCGAGGGGGCTACCGGGGAGCTGTTTTTT.